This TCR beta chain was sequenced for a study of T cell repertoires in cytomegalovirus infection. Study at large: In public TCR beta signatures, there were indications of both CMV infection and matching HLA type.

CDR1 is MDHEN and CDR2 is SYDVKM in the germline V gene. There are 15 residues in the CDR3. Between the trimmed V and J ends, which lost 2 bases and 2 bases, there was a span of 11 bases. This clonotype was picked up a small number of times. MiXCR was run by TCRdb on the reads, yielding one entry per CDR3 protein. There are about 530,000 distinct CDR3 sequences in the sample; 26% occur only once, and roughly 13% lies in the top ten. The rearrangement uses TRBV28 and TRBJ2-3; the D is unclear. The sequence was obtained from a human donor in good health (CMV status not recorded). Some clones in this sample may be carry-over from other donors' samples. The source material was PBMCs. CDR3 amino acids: CASSLATLDTDTQYF. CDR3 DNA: TGTGCCAGCAGTTTAGCGACCCTAGACACAGATACGCAGTATTTT. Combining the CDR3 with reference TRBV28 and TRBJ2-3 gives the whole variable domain DVKVTQSSRYLVKRTGEKVFLECVQDMDHENMFWYRQDPGLGLRLIYFSYDVKMKEKGDIPEGYSVSREKKERFSLILESASTNQTSMYLCASSLATLDTDTQYFGPGTRLTVL.